The rows below give T cell receptor beta chains drawn from one sample of a study of shared clonotypes between healthy human individuals. Method: immunoSEQ multiplex PCR; TCRdb's copy keeps in-frame clones and lacks some. The sample records approximately 600,000 clones, roughly 95% being singletons. The specimen sequenced was naive CD8+ T cells sorted from blood. The receptor source for this set is a woman in her 30s in good health. Each CDR3 is given with its conserved first and last residue. Fields, in order: D gene, V gene, clone size, J gene, CDR3 DNA, CDR3 protein. The D gene is left open where the match is weak. The size field is filled for only some rows; it gives once, few, many or a size class.

D gene: TRBD1
V gene: TRBV2
clone size: NA
J gene: TRBJ1-1
CDR3 DNA: TGTGCCAGCAGTGATTCGAGGACAGGGGGCGCGGTGAACACTGAAGCTTTCTTT
CDR3 protein: CASSDSRTGGAVNTEAFF

D gene: TRBD1
V gene: TRBV29-1
clone size: once
J gene: TRBJ2-7
CDR3 DNA: TGCAGCGTTGAGACAGGGAAAAGGTACGAGCAGTACTTC
CDR3 protein: CSVETGKRYEQYF

D gene: NA
V gene: TRBV27
clone size: NA
J gene: TRBJ1-1
CDR3 DNA: TGTGCCAGCAGTTCCCCGGGTCCGGTCACTGAAGCTTTCTTT
CDR3 protein: CASSSPGPVTEAFF

D gene: NA
V gene: TRBV2
clone size: NA
J gene: TRBJ2-5
CDR3 DNA: TGTGCCAGCACCCGTGGGGTCTCTGAGACCCAGTACTTC
CDR3 protein: CASTRGVSETQYF

D gene: NA
V gene: TRBV19
clone size: few
J gene: TRBJ1-5
CDR3 DNA: TGTGCCAGTAGGGCGGACCTTAGCAATCAGCCCCAGCATTTT
CDR3 protein: CASRADLSNQPQHF

D gene: NA
V gene: TRBV4-2
clone size: NA
J gene: TRBJ1-4
CDR3 DNA: TGTGCCAGCAGCCAAGATGACTCAGGGATGACTAATGAAAAACTGTTTTTT
CDR3 protein: CASSQDDSGMTNEKLFF

D gene: NA
V gene: TRBV29-1
clone size: NA
J gene: TRBJ2-2
CDR3 DNA: TGCAGCGTTGAAGGGTGGTCCGGGGAGCTGTTTTTT
CDR3 protein: CSVEGWSGELFF

D gene: NA
V gene: TRBV28
clone size: NA
J gene: TRBJ2-7
CDR3 DNA: TGTGCCAGCAGGCCTTGGGACGGCGCCTACGAGCAGTACTTC
CDR3 protein: CASRPWDGAYEQYF

D gene: NA
V gene: TRBV7-2
clone size: once
J gene: TRBJ2-7
CDR3 DNA: TGTGCCAGCAGCCCGGGTGCCACCTACGAGCAGTACTTC
CDR3 protein: CASSPGATYEQYF

D gene: NA
V gene: TRBV30
clone size: NA
J gene: TRBJ2-1
CDR3 DNA: TGTGCCTGGAGTGGTGGCAGTTCAATTGAGCAGTTCTTC
CDR3 protein: CAWSGGSSIEQFF

D gene: NA
V gene: TRBV10-3
clone size: NA
J gene: TRBJ2-3
CDR3 DNA: TGTGCCATCCGCTTGAGCGCGCGCACAGATACGCAGTATTTT
CDR3 protein: CAIRLSARTDTQYF

D gene: TRBD2
V gene: TRBV13
clone size: NA
J gene: TRBJ2-7
CDR3 DNA: TGTGCCAGCCGAATCTGGGGGACTAACTACGAGCAGTACTTC
CDR3 protein: CASRIWGTNYEQYF

D gene: TRBD1
V gene: TRBV6-1
clone size: NA
J gene: TRBJ1-5
CDR3 DNA: TGTGCCAGCGGGGCGTCACAGGGGAGCAATCAGCCCCAGCATTTT
CDR3 protein: CASGASQGSNQPQHF

D gene: TRBD1
V gene: TRBV27
clone size: NA
J gene: TRBJ1-2
CDR3 DNA: TGTGCCAGCAGTATGACAGGGGCGGGGAGTGGCTACACCTTC
CDR3 protein: CASSMTGAGSGYTF

D gene: TRBD2
V gene: TRBV11-3
clone size: NA
J gene: TRBJ2-2
CDR3 DNA: TGTGCCAGCAGCTTAGATTCGCTAGCGGGAGTTGGGGAGCTGTTTTTT
CDR3 protein: CASSLDSLAGVGELFF

D gene: NA
V gene: TRBV28
clone size: NA
J gene: TRBJ2-3
CDR3 DNA: TGTGCCAGCAGTTTAGATCAGGGGATAGATACGCAGTATTTT
CDR3 protein: CASSLDQGIDTQYF

D gene: NA
V gene: TRBV27
clone size: NA
J gene: TRBJ1-2
CDR3 DNA: TGTGCCAGCAGTTTAGCCCGCCCCGGGACGGATTATGGCTACACCTTC
CDR3 protein: CASSLARPGTDYGYTF

D gene: NA
V gene: TRBV9
clone size: once
J gene: TRBJ2-2
CDR3 DNA: TGTGCCAGCAGCCCAGGGGGGAAGTCCGGGGAGCTGTTTTTT
CDR3 protein: CASSPGGKSGELFF

D gene: TRBD2
V gene: TRBV27
clone size: NA
J gene: TRBJ2-1
CDR3 DNA: TGTGCCAGCAGTTCCTTGACTAGCGGGAGGGCCACTGATGAGCAGTTCTTC
CDR3 protein: CASSSLTSGRATDEQFF

D gene: NA
V gene: TRBV19
clone size: NA
J gene: TRBJ2-2
CDR3 DNA: TGTGCCATGGGCACCGGGGAGCTGTTTTTT
CDR3 protein: CAMGTGELFF

D gene: NA
V gene: TRBV19
clone size: NA
J gene: TRBJ2-7
CDR3 DNA: TGTGCCAGTAGTTCCGGCCCAGCCTACGAGCAGTACTTC
CDR3 protein: CASSSGPAYEQYF

D gene: NA
V gene: TRBV28
clone size: NA
J gene: TRBJ1-2
CDR3 DNA: TGTGCCAGCACCGCCGGTGGTGGCTACACCTTC
CDR3 protein: CASTAGGGYTF

D gene: NA
V gene: TRBV27
clone size: NA
J gene: TRBJ1-5
CDR3 DNA: TGTGCCAGCAGTTTACAACAGCCCAGGGAAGGCAATCAGCCCCAGCATTTT
CDR3 protein: CASSLQQPREGNQPQHF

D gene: TRBD2
V gene: TRBV4-2
clone size: NA
J gene: TRBJ2-7
CDR3 DNA: TGTGCCAGCAGCCAACGCGGGAGTCAGGGCGAGCAGTACTTC
CDR3 protein: CASSQRGSQGEQYF

D gene: NA
V gene: TRBV29-1
clone size: NA
J gene: TRBJ2-7
CDR3 DNA: TGCAGCGTTGAGTCAGGAACCTACGAGCAGTACTTC
CDR3 protein: CSVESGTYEQYF

D gene: NA
V gene: TRBV11-2
clone size: once
J gene: TRBJ2-3
CDR3 DNA: TGTGCCAGCAGCTCTACAATTCGGACCACAGATACGCAGTATTTT
CDR3 protein: CASSSTIRTTDTQYF

D gene: NA
V gene: TRBV20-1
clone size: NA
J gene: TRBJ2-7
CDR3 DNA: TGCAGTGCTATGGACACTTACGAGCAGTACTTC
CDR3 protein: CSAMDTYEQYF

D gene: NA
V gene: TRBV29-1
clone size: NA
J gene: TRBJ1-2
CDR3 DNA: TGCAGCGTTGAATCCCCACAGGCCAACTATGGCTACACCTTC
CDR3 protein: CSVESPQANYGYTF

D gene: NA
V gene: TRBV27
clone size: NA
J gene: TRBJ1-2
CDR3 DNA: TGTGCCAGCAGTCTTAGACCTACTCTAGGCTACACCTTC
CDR3 protein: CASSLRPTLGYTF

D gene: NA
V gene: TRBV27
clone size: NA
J gene: TRBJ2-2
CDR3 DNA: TGTGCCAGCAGTTTAGGGACTCTAACCGGGGAGCTGTTTTTT
CDR3 protein: CASSLGTLTGELFF

D gene: NA
V gene: TRBV13
clone size: NA
J gene: TRBJ1-1
CDR3 DNA: TGTGCCAGCAGCTTCGGGTCCACTGAAGCTTTCTTT
CDR3 protein: CASSFGSTEAFF

D gene: NA
V gene: TRBV15
clone size: NA
J gene: TRBJ1-5
CDR3 DNA: TGTGCCACCAGCAGAGATCGAGGACTAGGTCAGCCCCAGCATTTT
CDR3 protein: CATSRDRGLGQPQHF

D gene: TRBD1
V gene: TRBV5-1
clone size: NA
J gene: TRBJ1-4
CDR3 DNA: TGCGCCAGCAGCTTTACAGGGGGTAATGAAAAACTGTTTTTT
CDR3 protein: CASSFTGGNEKLFF

D gene: NA
V gene: TRBV11-3
clone size: NA
J gene: TRBJ2-2
CDR3 DNA: TGTGCCAGCAGCCTCCCACGAACTTTAAGGAACACCGGGGAGCTGTTTTTT
CDR3 protein: CASSLPRTLRNTGELFF

D gene: TRBD1
V gene: TRBV27
clone size: NA
J gene: TRBJ2-7
CDR3 DNA: TGTGCCAGCAGGATAACCGGGACAGGGCGGTACGAGCAGTACTTC
CDR3 protein: CASRITGTGRYEQYF

D gene: NA
V gene: TRBV11-2
clone size: NA
J gene: TRBJ2-3
CDR3 DNA: TGTGCCAGCAGCTTAGAGGTGGTAGCGCCTAGCACAGATACGCAGTATTTT
CDR3 protein: CASSLEVVAPSTDTQYF

D gene: NA
V gene: TRBV27
clone size: NA
J gene: TRBJ2-4
CDR3 DNA: TGTGCCAGCAGTCCTCATGGGGGGGCCAACATTCAGTACTTC
CDR3 protein: CASSPHGGANIQYF

D gene: NA
V gene: TRBV4-1
clone size: NA
J gene: TRBJ2-7
CDR3 DNA: TGCGCCAGCAGCCAAGGGCCCGAGAGGCTCAGCTCCTACGAGCAGTACTTC
CDR3 protein: CASSQGPERLSSYEQYF

D gene: NA
V gene: TRBV19
clone size: NA
J gene: TRBJ2-7
CDR3 DNA: TGTGCCAGTAGCGGCGGGACGTCCTACGAGCAGTACTTC
CDR3 protein: CASSGGTSYEQYF

D gene: NA
V gene: TRBV27
clone size: NA
J gene: TRBJ2-2
CDR3 DNA: TGTGCCACGGGGCGGGTGAACGGGGAGCTGTTTTTT
CDR3 protein: CATGRVNGELFF

D gene: TRBD2
V gene: TRBV27
clone size: NA
J gene: TRBJ2-1
CDR3 DNA: TGTGCCAGCAGTTTAGGGGGGGGTCCCGGAGAGCAGTTCTTC
CDR3 protein: CASSLGGGPGEQFF

D gene: NA
V gene: TRBV9
clone size: NA
J gene: TRBJ2-1
CDR3 DNA: TGTGCCAGCAGCGTAGATGGAGGGAATGATCGTCATGAGCAGTTCTTC
CDR3 protein: CASSVDGGNDRHEQFF

D gene: TRBD2
V gene: TRBV18
clone size: few
J gene: TRBJ2-7
CDR3 DNA: TGTGCCAGCTCACTTAGACTAGCGGGAGCGCTCGAGCAGTACTTC
CDR3 protein: CASSLRLAGALEQYF

D gene: NA
V gene: TRBV27
clone size: NA
J gene: TRBJ1-5
CDR3 DNA: TGTGCCAGCAGTCCCCACATGGGGAGCAATCAGCCCCAGCATTTT
CDR3 protein: CASSPHMGSNQPQHF

D gene: NA
V gene: TRBV27
clone size: few
J gene: TRBJ1-5
CDR3 DNA: TGTGCCAGCAGTTTCGGAAATAGCAATCAGCCCCAGCATTTT
CDR3 protein: CASSFGNSNQPQHF

D gene: NA
V gene: TRBV25-1
clone size: NA
J gene: TRBJ2-1
CDR3 DNA: TGTGCCAGCACCTCTTACAATGAGCAGTTCTTC
CDR3 protein: CASTSYNEQFF

D gene: NA
V gene: TRBV7-9
clone size: NA
J gene: TRBJ2-1
CDR3 DNA: TGTGCCAGCAGCGGCGATACTAGTTGGGGCCATGAGCAGTTCTTC
CDR3 protein: CASSGDTSWGHEQFF

D gene: NA
V gene: TRBV6-5
clone size: NA
J gene: TRBJ1-4
CDR3 DNA: TGTGCCAGCAGTCCCGACAGCTTTAATGAAAAACTGTTTTTT
CDR3 protein: CASSPDSFNEKLFF

D gene: TRBD1
V gene: TRBV19
clone size: NA
J gene: TRBJ1-3
CDR3 DNA: TGTGCCAGTAGCCACGGGACAGCAAGTGGAAACACCATATATTTT
CDR3 protein: CASSHGTASGNTIYF

D gene: NA
V gene: TRBV4-1
clone size: NA
J gene: TRBJ2-7
CDR3 DNA: TGCGCCAGCAGCCGATTATGGGGGCCGGACCGCTCCTACGAGCAGTACTTC
CDR3 protein: CASSRLWGPDRSYEQYF

D gene: NA
V gene: TRBV7-6
clone size: NA
J gene: TRBJ2-7
CDR3 DNA: TGTGCCAGCAGCTACAATGACTGGAGCTCCTACGAGCAGTACTTC
CDR3 protein: CASSYNDWSSYEQYF

D gene: NA
V gene: TRBV11-2
clone size: NA
J gene: TRBJ1-3
CDR3 DNA: TGTGCCAGCAGCTCCAAACTGGGCCCATTTCGGGGCACCATATATTTT
CDR3 protein: CASSSKLGPFRGTIYF

D gene: TRBD1
V gene: TRBV7-8
clone size: NA
J gene: TRBJ2-7
CDR3 DNA: TGTGCCAGCAGCTTAATGCCGGGACAGGGTCAATACGAGCAGTACTTC
CDR3 protein: CASSLMPGQGQYEQYF

D gene: NA
V gene: TRBV7-9
clone size: once
J gene: TRBJ2-7
CDR3 DNA: TGTGCCAGCAGCTTAGGTCGAAGGGAGCCCTCCTACGAGCAGTACTTC
CDR3 protein: CASSLGRREPSYEQYF